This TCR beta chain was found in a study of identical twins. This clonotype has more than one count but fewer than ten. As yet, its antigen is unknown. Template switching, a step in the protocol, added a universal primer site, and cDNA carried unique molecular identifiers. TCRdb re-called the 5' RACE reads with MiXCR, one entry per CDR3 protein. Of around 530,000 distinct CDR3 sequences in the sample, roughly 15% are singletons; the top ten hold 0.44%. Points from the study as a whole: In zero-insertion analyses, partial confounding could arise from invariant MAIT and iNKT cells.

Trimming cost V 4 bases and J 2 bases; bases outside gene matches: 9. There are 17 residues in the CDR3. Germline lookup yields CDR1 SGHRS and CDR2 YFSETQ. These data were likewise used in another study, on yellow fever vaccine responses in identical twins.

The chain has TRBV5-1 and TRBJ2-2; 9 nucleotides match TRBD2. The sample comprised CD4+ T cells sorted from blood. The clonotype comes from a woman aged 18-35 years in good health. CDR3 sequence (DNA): TGCGCCAGCAGCCCGCAACCGGGACTAGCCAACACCGGGGAGCTGTTTTTT. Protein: CASSPQPGLANTGELFF. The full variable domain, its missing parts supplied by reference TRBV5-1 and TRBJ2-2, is KAGVTQTPRYLIKTRGQQVTLSCSPISGHRSVSWYQQTPGQGLQFLFEYFSETQRNKGNFPGRFSGRQFSNSRSEMNVSTLELGDSALYLCASSPQPGLANTGELFFGEGSRLTVL.